These T cell receptor beta chains were read from a single sample in a study of cytomegalovirus exposure and HLA in healthy donors. TCRdb keeps only in-frame clones here, not all; method: immunoSEQ multiplex PCR. The sample yields about 130,000 clones, over 70% seen once. The sample consisted of PBMCs. The receptors originated from a woman aged 40 to 50 in good health and CMV-seronegative. Both conserved end residues are part of each CDR3. D genes are given only for firm matches. Size is omitted from some rows. Given values are once, few, many or a class for expanded clones.

CDR3	DNA	V	J	size	D
CSVERGTSGRGEQYF	TGCAGCGTAGAGCGTGGGACTAGCGGGAGAGGCGAGCAGTACTTC	TRBV29-1	TRBJ2-7	-	TRBD2
CASSFVGGEGETQYF	TGTGCCAGCAGCTTCGTCGGGGGGGAAGGGGAGACCCAGTACTTC	TRBV7-9	TRBJ2-5	-	TRBD2
CASSPWGGDTDTQYF	TGTGCCAGCAGCCCCTGGGGGGGGGACACAGATACGCAGTATTTT	TRBV7-8	TRBJ2-3	few	TRBD2
CASSYSYTTGDEQYF	TGTGCCAGCAGTTACTCTTACACTACCGGCGACGAGCAGTACTTC	TRBV6-6	TRBJ2-7	-	-
CASSQERGTEAFF	TGCGCCAGCAGCCAAGAGAGAGGCACTGAAGCTTTCTTT	TRBV4-3	TRBJ1-1	few	-
CSAAGRSSYNEQFF	TGCAGCGCGGCGGGTAGGAGCTCCTACAATGAGCAGTTCTTC	TRBV29-1	TRBJ2-1	-	-
CASSSNTGTGAEQFF	TGTGCCAGCAGCTCAAACACCGGGACAGGGGCTGAGCAGTTCTTC	TRBV7-3	TRBJ2-1	-	TRBD1
CASSPPKPADYGYTF	TGTGCCAGCAGCCCCCCAAAGCCGGCGGACTATGGCTACACCTTC	TRBV5-6	TRBJ1-2	-	-
CASSQAGTVEGGVYGYTF	TGTGCCAGCAGCCAAGCCGGGACAGTGGAGGGCGGGGTCTATGGCTACACCTTC	TRBV4-2	TRBJ1-2	-	TRBD1
CAISESKGQAYEQYF	TGTGCCATCAGTGAGTCGAAGGGACAGGCCTACGAGCAGTACTTC	TRBV10-3	TRBJ2-7	once	TRBD1
CASSQNYGYTF	TGTGCCAGCAGCCAGAACTATGGCTACACCTTC	TRBV7-9	TRBJ1-2	-	-
CASNEYDRGTSPLHF	TGTGCCAGTAATGAGTACGACAGGGGCACTTCACCCCTCCACTTT	TRBV19	TRBJ1-6	-	TRBD1
CASTGQGASVSGYTF	TGTGCCAGCACCGGACAGGGGGCCTCGGTGAGCGGCTACACCTTC	TRBV2	TRBJ1-2	-	TRBD1
CASGPSGRGQETQYF	TGTGCCAGCGGTCCCTCGGGGAGGGGGCAAGAGACCCAGTACTTC	TRBV25-1	TRBJ2-5	-	-
CASSPGEGRQETQYF	TGCGCCAGCAGCCCGGGGGAGGGACGCCAAGAGACCCAGTACTTC	TRBV5-1	TRBJ2-5	-	TRBD2
CASSLRDTYTGELFF	TGTGCCAGTAGCTTACGGGACACCTACACCGGGGAGCTGTTTTTT	TRBV19	TRBJ2-2	-	-
CASSQISGAYNEQFF	TGTGCCAGCAGCCAGATTAGCGGGGCTTACAATGAGCAGTTCTTC	TRBV4-2	TRBJ2-1	-	TRBD2
CASWDSPNYGYTF	TGCGCCAGCTGGGACAGCCCTAACTATGGCTACACCTTC	TRBV10-1	TRBJ1-2	-	TRBD1
CATSRARTVDYGYTF	TGTGCCACCAGCAGAGCCCGGACAGTCGACTATGGCTACACCTTC	TRBV15	TRBJ1-2	-	-
CATRPGLAAADTQYF	TGTGCCACTCGGCCGGGACTAGCGGCGGCAGATACGCAGTATTTT	TRBV19	TRBJ2-3	-	TRBD2
CASSVQGTGYEQYF	TGTGCCAGCAGCGTCCAGGGTACCGGGTACGAGCAGTACTTC	TRBV11-1	TRBJ2-7	-	-
CASSAPDSNTGELFF	TGTGCCAGCAGCGCGCCGGACAGTAACACCGGGGAGCTGTTTTTT	TRBV7-3	TRBJ2-2	-	-
CASSLSSGRVGDTQYF	TGTGCCAGCAGCTTAAGTAGCGGGAGGGTGGGAGATACGCAGTATTTT	TRBV5-4	TRBJ2-3	once	TRBD2
CASSPRGTNEKLFF	TGTGCCAGCAGCCCCCGGGGGACTAATGAAAAACTGTTTTTT	TRBV11-1	TRBJ1-4	-	-
CASSRTSGGAYEQYF	TGTGCCAGCAGCCGGACTAGCGGGGGAGCCTACGAGCAGTACTTC	TRBV11-1	TRBJ2-7	-	TRBD2
CASSYYRSTNTEAFF	TGTGCCAGCAGTTACTACAGGAGCACGAACACTGAAGCTTTCTTT	TRBV6-5	TRBJ1-1	-	-
CSVARGPDTQYF	TGCAGCGTTGCCCGGGGTCCAGATACGCAGTATTTT	TRBV29-1	TRBJ2-3	-	-
CASSLLQGNSPLHF	TGTGCCAGCAGCTTGCTTCAGGGAAATTCACCCCTCCACTTT	TRBV5-6	TRBJ1-6	-	-
CASSLGDVGGYGYTF	TGTGCCAGCAGCTTAGGTGATGTAGGGGGCTATGGCTACACCTTC	TRBV7-9	TRBJ1-2	-	-
CASSDSGSNSPLHF	TGTGCCAGCAGTGATTCCGGGTCTAATTCACCCCTCCACTTT	TRBV2	TRBJ1-6	-	-
CASSQDGAFYEQYF	TGCGCCAGCAGCCAAGATGGGGCCTTTTACGAGCAGTACTTC	TRBV4-1	TRBJ2-7	-	-
CASSVSWSTDTQYF	TGTGCCAGCAGCGTAAGCTGGAGCACAGATACGCAGTATTTT	TRBV9	TRBJ2-3	-	-
CASSPHRGLANEKLFF	TGTGCCAGCAGCCCCCACAGGGGGCTAGCTAATGAAAAACTGTTTTTT	TRBV28	TRBJ1-4	-	TRBD1
CASSGLRIMENTIYF	TGTGCCAGCAGCGGACTCCGAATAATGGAAAACACCATATATTTT	TRBV6-1	TRBJ1-3	-	-
CASSPGQGRANYGYTF	TGTGCCAGCTCACCAGGCCAGGGCCGGGCTAACTATGGCTACACCTTC	TRBV18	TRBJ1-2	-	-
CASNEGEQFF	TGTGCCAGCAATGAGGGTGAGCAGTTCTTC	TRBV6-6	TRBJ2-1	-	-
CASSIRDWEGYEQYF	TGTGCCAGCAGCATCCGGGACTGGGAAGGATACGAGCAGTACTTC	TRBV14	TRBJ2-7	-	-
CASSLAGAGNTIYF	TGCGCCAGCAGCTTAGCGGGTGCTGGAAACACCATATATTTT	TRBV5-1	TRBJ1-3	once	-
CASSLVGWGSEAFF	TGTGCCAGCAGCCTCGTGGGGTGGGGCTCTGAAGCTTTCTTT	TRBV7-2	TRBJ1-1	-	-
CASSQGGDNQPQHF	TGCGCCAGCAGCCAAGGGGGGGACAATCAGCCCCAGCATTTT	TRBV4-1	TRBJ1-5	-	-
CASSLGHGIYEQYF	TGTGCCAGCAGCTTAGGACACGGAATCTACGAGCAGTACTTC	TRBV11-1	TRBJ2-7	-	-
CASSLRGQMNNEQFF	TGCGCCAGCAGCTTGAGGGGCCAGATGAACAATGAGCAGTTCTTC	TRBV5-1	TRBJ2-1	-	-
CASCAGRTNEKLFF	TGTGCCAGCTGTGCGGGAAGGACTAATGAAAAACTGTTTTTT	TRBV4-2	TRBJ1-4	few	-
CAISEGLAGGNSYEQYF	TGTGCCATCAGTGAGGGACTAGCGGGAGGGAACTCCTACGAGCAGTACTTC	TRBV10-3	TRBJ2-7	-	TRBD2
CAISPGTGDYNSPLHF	TGTGCCATCAGCCCCGGGACAGGCGATTATAATTCACCCCTCCACTTT	TRBV10-3	TRBJ1-6	-	TRBD1
CASADRLSGANVLTF	TGTGCCAGTGCAGACAGACTCTCTGGGGCCAACGTCCTGACTTTC	TRBV19	TRBJ2-6	few	-
CASSHTGGFYNEQFF	TGTGCCAGCAGCCACACAGGGGGCTTCTACAATGAGCAGTTCTTC	TRBV7-8	TRBJ2-1	-	TRBD1
CASSPLGPGELFF	TGTGCCAGCAGTCCACTAGGGCCCGGGGAGCTGTTTTTT	TRBV7-2	TRBJ2-2	-	-
CASSPRWGGDSPLHF	TGTGCCAGCTCACCCAGGTGGGGAGGGGACTCACCCCTCCACTTT	TRBV18	TRBJ1-6	-	-
CASSPLSRAWTSGREGQETQYF	TGCGCCAGCAGCCCCCTTTCGCGGGCGTGGACTAGCGGGAGGGAGGGACAAGAGACCCAGTACTTC	TRBV7-8	TRBJ2-5	-	TRBD2
CASSYDRENTGELFF	TGTGCCAGCAGTTACGACAGGGAGAACACCGGGGAGCTGTTTTTT	TRBV6-5	TRBJ2-2	-	TRBD1
CASSWALARYTGELFF	TGTGCCAGTAGTTGGGCGCTAGCGCGATACACCGGGGAGCTGTTTTTT	TRBV19	TRBJ2-2	-	-
CASSTRTGLNQPQHF	TGTGCCAGTAGTACGCGGACAGGTCTGAATCAGCCCCAGCATTTT	TRBV19	TRBJ1-5	-	TRBD1
CASRQGEASPLHF	TGTGCCAGCAGACAGGGAGAAGCATCACCCCTCCACTTT	TRBV27	TRBJ1-6	-	-
CASSLWGGLSETQYF	TGTGCCAGCAGCCTGTGGGGGGGGTTAAGCGAGACCCAGTACTTC	TRBV7-3	TRBJ2-5	-	TRBD2
CASSLRLAGGLNEQFF	TGTGCCAGCAGTTTACGACTAGCGGGAGGCCTCAATGAGCAGTTCTTC	TRBV28	TRBJ2-1	-	TRBD2